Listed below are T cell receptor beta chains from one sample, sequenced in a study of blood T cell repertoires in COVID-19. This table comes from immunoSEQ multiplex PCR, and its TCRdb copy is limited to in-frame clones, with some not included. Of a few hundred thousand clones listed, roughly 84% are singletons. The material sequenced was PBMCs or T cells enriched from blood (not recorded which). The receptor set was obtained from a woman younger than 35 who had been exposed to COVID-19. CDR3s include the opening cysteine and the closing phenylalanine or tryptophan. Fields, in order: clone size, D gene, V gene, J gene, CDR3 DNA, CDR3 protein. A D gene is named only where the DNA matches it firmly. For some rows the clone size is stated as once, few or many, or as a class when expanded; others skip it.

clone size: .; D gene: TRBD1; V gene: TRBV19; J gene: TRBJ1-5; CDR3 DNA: TGTGCCAGTAGTTCCCGGGACAGGGACCTTAGCAATCAGCCCCAGCATTTT; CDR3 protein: CASSSRDRDLSNQPQHF
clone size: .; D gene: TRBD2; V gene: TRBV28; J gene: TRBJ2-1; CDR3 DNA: TGTGCCAGCAGTCCCCCGGCTAGCGGGGGAGGTGGACAGTTCTTC; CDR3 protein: CASSPPASGGGGQFF
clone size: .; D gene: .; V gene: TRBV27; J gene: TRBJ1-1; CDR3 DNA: TGTGCCAGCAGTCCCGGGAAGGGTCCTGGAGCTTTCTTT; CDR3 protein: CASSPGKGPGAFF
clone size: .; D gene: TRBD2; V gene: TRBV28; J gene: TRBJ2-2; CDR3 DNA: TGTGCCAGCAGCTCGGGCGGGAGGGGCACCGGGGAGCTGTTTTTT; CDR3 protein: CASSSGGRGTGELFF
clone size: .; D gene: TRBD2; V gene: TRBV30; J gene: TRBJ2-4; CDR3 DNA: TGTGCCTGGAGTGTATCTAGCGGGGGGTACCTGGGTCTAGCCAAAAACATTCAGTACTTC; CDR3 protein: CAWSVSSGGYLGLAKNIQYF
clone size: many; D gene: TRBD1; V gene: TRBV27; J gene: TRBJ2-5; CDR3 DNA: TGTGCCAGCAGTAGGGGGCTGTGGGAGACCCAGTACTTC; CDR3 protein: CASSRGLWETQYF
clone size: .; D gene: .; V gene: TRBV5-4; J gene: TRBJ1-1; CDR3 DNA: TGTGCCAGCAGCTTGGAGCAGGCAAACACTGAAGCTTTCTTT; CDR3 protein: CASSLEQANTEAFF
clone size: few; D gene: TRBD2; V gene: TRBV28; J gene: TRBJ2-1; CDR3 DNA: TGTGCCAGCAGTTTAAAAGCGGGGGGGCTAAATGAGCAGTTCTTC; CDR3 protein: CASSLKAGGLNEQFF
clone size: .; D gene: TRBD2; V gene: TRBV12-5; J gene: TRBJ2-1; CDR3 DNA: TGTGCTAGTGGTGGCGGGGGGGCGAAGAGCTCCTACAATGAGCAGTTCTTC; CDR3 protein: CASGGGGAKSSYNEQFF
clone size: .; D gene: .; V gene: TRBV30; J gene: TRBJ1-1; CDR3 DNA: TGTGCCCGTAGCCCCGAGGGTACTGAAGCTTTCTTT; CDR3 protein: CARSPEGTEAFF
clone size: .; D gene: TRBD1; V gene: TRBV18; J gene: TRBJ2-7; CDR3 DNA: TGTGCCAGCTCCCCGACAGGGGATAGGAACGAGCAGTACTTC; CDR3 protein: CASSPTGDRNEQYF
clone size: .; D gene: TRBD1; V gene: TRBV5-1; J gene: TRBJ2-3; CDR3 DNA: TGCGCCAGCAGCTTGGACCCGACAGGGGCCACAGATACGCAGTATTTT; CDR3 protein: CASSLDPTGATDTQYF
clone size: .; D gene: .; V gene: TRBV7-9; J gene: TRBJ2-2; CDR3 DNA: TGTGCCAGCAGCCAGACTAGTATCGGTACCGGGGAGCTGTTTTTT; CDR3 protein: CASSQTSIGTGELFF
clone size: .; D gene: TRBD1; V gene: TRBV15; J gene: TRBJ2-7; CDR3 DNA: TGTGCCACCAGCAGATCCGGGACAGTTTCCTACGAGCAGTACTTC; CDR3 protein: CATSRSGTVSYEQYF
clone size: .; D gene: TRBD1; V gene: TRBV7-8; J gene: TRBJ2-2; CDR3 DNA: TGTGCCAGCAGCTTAGCGCGGACAGGGGGCGCGAACACCGGGGAGCTGTTTTTT; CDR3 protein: CASSLARTGGANTGELFF
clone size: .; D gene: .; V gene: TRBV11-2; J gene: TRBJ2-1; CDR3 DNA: TGTGCCAGCAGCTTGAAGGGGGGGGCCAGTGAGCAGTTCTTC; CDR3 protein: CASSLKGGASEQFF
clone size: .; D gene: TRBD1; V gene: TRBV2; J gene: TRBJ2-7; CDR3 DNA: TGTGCCAGCAATTGGGGACAGGGCGGCTCCTACGAGCAGTACTTC; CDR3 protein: CASNWGQGGSYEQYF
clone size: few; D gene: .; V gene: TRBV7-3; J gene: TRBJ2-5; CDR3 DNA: TGTGCCAGCAGCATAGCAGACCAAGAGACCCAGTACTTC; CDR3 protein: CASSIADQETQYF
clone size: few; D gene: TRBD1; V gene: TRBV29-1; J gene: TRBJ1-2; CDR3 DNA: TGCAGCGTTCCCCGGACAGGGAAAGGCTACACCTTC; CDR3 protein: CSVPRTGKGYTF
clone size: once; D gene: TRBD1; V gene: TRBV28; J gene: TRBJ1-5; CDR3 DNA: TGTGAGGACAGGGCTTATAGCAATCAGCCCCAGCATTTT; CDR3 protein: CEDRAYSNQPQHF
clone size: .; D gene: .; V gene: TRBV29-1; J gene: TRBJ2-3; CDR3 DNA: TGCAGCGTTCCTTACACCTCTAGCACAGATACGCAGTATTTT; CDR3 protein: CSVPYTSSTDTQYF
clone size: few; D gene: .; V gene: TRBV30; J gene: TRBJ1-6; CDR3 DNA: TGTGCCTGGAGCCGGGGAGGTAATTCACCCCTCCACTTT; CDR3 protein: CAWSRGGNSPLHF
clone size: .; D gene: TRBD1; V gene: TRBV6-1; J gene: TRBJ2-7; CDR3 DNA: TGTGCCAGCAGTGAAGCGGGGACAGGATCCTACGAGCAGTACTTC; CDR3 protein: CASSEAGTGSYEQYF
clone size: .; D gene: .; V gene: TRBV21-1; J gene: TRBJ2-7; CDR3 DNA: TGTGCCAGCAGCGCCCGTACGTCGGGACAGCTTCCCTACGAGCAGTACTTC; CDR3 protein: CASSARTSGQLPYEQYF
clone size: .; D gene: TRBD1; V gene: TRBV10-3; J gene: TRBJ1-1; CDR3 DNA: TGTGCCATCAGGCCGGGACAGGGGAACACTGAAGCTTTCTTT; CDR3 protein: CAIRPGQGNTEAFF
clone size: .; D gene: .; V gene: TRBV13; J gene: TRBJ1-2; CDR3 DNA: TGTGCCAGCAGCTTAGGGGTAGCGGGACGGAGCAACTATGGCTACACCTTC; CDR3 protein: CASSLGVAGRSNYGYTF
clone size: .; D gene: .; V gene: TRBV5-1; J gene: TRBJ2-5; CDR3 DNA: TGCGCCAGCAGCTTGTCGGACAAAGAAGAGACCCAGTACTTC; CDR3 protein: CASSLSDKEETQYF
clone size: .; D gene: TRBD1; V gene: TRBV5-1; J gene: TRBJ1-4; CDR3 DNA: TGCGCCAGCAGCCTAGGGACAGTAACTGAAAAACTGTTTTTT; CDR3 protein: CASSLGTVTEKLFF
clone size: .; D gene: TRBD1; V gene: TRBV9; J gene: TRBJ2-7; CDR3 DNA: TGTGCCAGCAGCGTAGGGATGACAGGGACCTACGAGCAGTACTTC; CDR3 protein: CASSVGMTGTYEQYF
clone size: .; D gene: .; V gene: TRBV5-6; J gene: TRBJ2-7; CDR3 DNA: TGTGCCAGCAGCTTGCAGGGGGGATCCTACGAGCAGTACTTC; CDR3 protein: CASSLQGGSYEQYF
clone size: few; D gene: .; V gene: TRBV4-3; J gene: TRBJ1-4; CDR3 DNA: TGCGCCAGCAGCCAAGCCCCGGGGTATAATGAAAAACTGTTTTTT; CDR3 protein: CASSQAPGYNEKLFF
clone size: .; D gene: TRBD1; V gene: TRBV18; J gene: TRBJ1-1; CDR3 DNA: TGTGCCAGCTCACTCTCACAGGGGGCAGGTGAAGCTTTCTTT; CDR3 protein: CASSLSQGAGEAFF
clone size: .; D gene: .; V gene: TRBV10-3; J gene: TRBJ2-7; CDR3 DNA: TGTGCCATCAGTGCAGCGACAGTCTCCTACGAGCAGTACTTC; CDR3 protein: CAISAATVSYEQYF
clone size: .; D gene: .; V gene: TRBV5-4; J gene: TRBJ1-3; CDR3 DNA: TGTGCCAGCAGCAGAGACCTAGGATCTGGAAACACCATATATTTT; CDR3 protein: CASSRDLGSGNTIYF
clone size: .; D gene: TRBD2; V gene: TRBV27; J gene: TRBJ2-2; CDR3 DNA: TGTGCCAGCAGCATAGCGGGAGAGGCCGGGGAGCTGTTTTTT; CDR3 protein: CASSIAGEAGELFF
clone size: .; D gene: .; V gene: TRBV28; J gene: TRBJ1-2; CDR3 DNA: TGTGCCAGCAGCCCTAGGGGTCTGGACTATGGCTACACCTTC; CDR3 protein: CASSPRGLDYGYTF
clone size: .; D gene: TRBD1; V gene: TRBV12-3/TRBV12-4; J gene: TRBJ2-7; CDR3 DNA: TGTGCCAGCCGGACAGGGGACGAGCAGTACTTC; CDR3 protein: CASRTGDEQYF
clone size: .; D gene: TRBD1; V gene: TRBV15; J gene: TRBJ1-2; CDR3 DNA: TGTGCCACCAGCAGAGGGCCCGGGACAGGGATCGGCTACACCTTC; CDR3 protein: CATSRGPGTGIGYTF
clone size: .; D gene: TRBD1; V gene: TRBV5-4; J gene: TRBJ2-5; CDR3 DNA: TGTGCCAGCAGCCCAGGGGGCGCGGGAGAGACCCAGTACTTC; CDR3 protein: CASSPGGAGETQYF
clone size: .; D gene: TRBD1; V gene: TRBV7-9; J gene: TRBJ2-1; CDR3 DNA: TGTGCCAGCAGCCCACGGGGACAGGGGGGAGACAATGAGCAGTTCTTC; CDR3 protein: CASSPRGQGGDNEQFF
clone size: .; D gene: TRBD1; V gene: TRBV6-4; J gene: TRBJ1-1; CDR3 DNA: TGTGCCAGCAGTGACTCAGGGACAGGGAACACTGAAGCTTTCTTT; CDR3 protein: CASSDSGTGNTEAFF
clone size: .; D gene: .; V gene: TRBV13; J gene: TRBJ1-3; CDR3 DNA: TGTGCCAGCAGCCAGAGGAACTCTGGAAACACCATATATTTT; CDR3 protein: CASSQRNSGNTIYF
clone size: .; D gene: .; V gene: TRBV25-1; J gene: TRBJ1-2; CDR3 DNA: TGTGCCAGCAGTACGCCTGGGGGGACTCTTGGCTACACCTTC; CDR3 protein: CASSTPGGTLGYTF